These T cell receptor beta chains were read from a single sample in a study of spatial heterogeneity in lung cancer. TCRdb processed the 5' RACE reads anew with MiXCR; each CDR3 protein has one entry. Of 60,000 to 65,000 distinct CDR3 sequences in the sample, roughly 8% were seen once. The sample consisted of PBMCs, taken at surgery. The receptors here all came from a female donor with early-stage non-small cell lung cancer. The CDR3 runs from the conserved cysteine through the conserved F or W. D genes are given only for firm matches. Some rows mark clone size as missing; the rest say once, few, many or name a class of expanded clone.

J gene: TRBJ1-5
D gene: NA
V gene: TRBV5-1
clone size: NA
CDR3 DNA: TGCGCCAGCAGCTTGGAGGGAGGGAGCAATCAGCCCCAGCATTTT
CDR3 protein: CASSLEGGSNQPQHF

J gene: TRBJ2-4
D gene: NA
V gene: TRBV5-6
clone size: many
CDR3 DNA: TGTGCCAGCAGCGACTTAGGGGTAGGAGCGGCCAAAAACATTCAGTACTTC
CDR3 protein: CASSDLGVGAAKNIQYF

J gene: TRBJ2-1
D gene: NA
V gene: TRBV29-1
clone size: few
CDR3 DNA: TGCAGCGTTGAAGACCCGGGGATGGTGAATGAGCAGTTCTTC
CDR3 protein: CSVEDPGMVNEQFF

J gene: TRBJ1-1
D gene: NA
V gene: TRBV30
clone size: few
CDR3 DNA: TGTGCCTGGAGTGTTGGGCAGGGTGTGACTGAAGCTTTCTTT
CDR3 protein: CAWSVGQGVTEAFF

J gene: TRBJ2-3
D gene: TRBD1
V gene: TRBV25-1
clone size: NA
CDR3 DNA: TGTGCCAGCAGTGTGAGGGACAGGGTACAAGGCACAGATACGCAGTATTTT
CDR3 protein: CASSVRDRVQGTDTQYF

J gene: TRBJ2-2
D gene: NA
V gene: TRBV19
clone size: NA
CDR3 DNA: TGTGCCAGTAAGACGGGCCAGGGGATGAGCGGGGAGCTGTTTTTT
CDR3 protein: CASKTGQGMSGELFF

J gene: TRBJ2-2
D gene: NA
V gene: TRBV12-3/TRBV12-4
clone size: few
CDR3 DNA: TGTGCCAGCAGTTTTGGGGCCCGAGGTGGGGAGCTGTTTTTT
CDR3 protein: CASSFGARGGELFF

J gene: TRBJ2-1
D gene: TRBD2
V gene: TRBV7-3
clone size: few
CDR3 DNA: TGTGCCAGCAGCTTAGGTCCTAGCGGGGAGCAGTTCTTC
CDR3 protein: CASSLGPSGEQFF

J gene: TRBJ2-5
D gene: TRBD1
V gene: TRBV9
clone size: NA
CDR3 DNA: TGTGCCAGCAGCCGAGACAGGGGCGAGACCCAGTACTTC
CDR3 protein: CASSRDRGETQYF

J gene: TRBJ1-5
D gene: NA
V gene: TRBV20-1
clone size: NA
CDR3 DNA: TGCAGTGCTACCCGTTTTCGGGACGGGGGAGGCAATCAGCCCCAGCATTTT
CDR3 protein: CSATRFRDGGGNQPQHF

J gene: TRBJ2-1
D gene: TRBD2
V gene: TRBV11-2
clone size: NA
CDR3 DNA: TGTGCCAGCGGAGGGACTAGCGTTTACAATGAGCAGTTCTTC
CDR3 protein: CASGGTSVYNEQFF

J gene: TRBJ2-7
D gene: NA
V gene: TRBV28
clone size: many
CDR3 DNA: TGTGCCAGCAGTCCGATTACAGGAGCTGGAGAGCAGTACTTC
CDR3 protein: CASSPITGAGEQYF

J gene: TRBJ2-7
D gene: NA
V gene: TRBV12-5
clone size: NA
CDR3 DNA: TGTGCTAGTGGTTTGGCGACCACCGGTAGCGCGACCTACGAGCAGTGCTTC
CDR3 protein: CASGLATTGSATYEQCF

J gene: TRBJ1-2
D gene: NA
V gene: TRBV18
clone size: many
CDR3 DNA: TGTGCCAGCTCACCACCCGGGGCAGGAGGGAATGGCTACACCTTC
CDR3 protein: CASSPPGAGGNGYTF

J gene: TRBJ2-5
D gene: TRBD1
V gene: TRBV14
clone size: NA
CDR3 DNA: TGTGCCAGCAGCTTGACAAGGCGGGCGACAGGGCGAGAGACCCAGTACTTC
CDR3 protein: CASSLTRRATGRETQYF

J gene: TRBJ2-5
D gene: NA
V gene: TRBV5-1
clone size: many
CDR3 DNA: TGCGCCAGCAGCCCCGGAACTGGCGAGACCCAGTACTTC
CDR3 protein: CASSPGTGETQYF

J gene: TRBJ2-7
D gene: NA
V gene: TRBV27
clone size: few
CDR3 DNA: TGTGCCAGCATGGGGAGGCTCGACTACGAGCAGTACTTC
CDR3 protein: CASMGRLDYEQYF

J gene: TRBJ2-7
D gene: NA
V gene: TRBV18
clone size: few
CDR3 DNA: TGTGCCAGCTCACCGGGACTCCAGCGCGAGCAGTACTTC
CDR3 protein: CASSPGLQREQYF

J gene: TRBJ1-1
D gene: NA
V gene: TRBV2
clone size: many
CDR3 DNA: TGTGCCAGCAGAAACAGAGCTTACACTGAAGCTTTCTTT
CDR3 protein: CASRNRAYTEAFF

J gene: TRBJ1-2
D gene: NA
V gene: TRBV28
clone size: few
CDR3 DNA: TGTGCCAGCAGTCCTATTACCCCAGCGGTGATTAACTATGGCTACACCTTC
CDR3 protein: CASSPITPAVINYGYTF

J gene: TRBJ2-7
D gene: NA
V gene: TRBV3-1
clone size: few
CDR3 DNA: TGTGCCAGCAGCCAAGAGCCTAGTTTTGGCGAGCAGTACTTC
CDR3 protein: CASSQEPSFGEQYF

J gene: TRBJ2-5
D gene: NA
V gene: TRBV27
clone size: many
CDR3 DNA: TGTGCCAGCAGCCGCTCCTTGACAGAAGAGACCCAGTACTTC
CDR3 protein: CASSRSLTEETQYF

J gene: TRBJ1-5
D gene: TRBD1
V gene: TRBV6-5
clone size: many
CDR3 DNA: TGTTCGTACAGGGGTAGTCAGCCCCAGCATTTT
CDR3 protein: CSYRGSQPQHF

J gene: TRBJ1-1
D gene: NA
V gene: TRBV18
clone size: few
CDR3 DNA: TGTGCCAGCTCACCGGGGGGAAGCAGTGAAGCTTTCTTT
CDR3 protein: CASSPGGSSEAFF

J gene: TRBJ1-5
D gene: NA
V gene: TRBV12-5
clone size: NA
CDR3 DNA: TGTGCTAGTGGTTGGGGCCAGGGGAGAAGGAATCAGCCCCAGCATTTT
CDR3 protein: CASGWGQGRRNQPQHF

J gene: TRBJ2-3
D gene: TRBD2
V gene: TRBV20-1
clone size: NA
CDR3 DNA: TGCAGTGCTAGCGGCAGCGGGGGGGCCACAGATACGCAGTATTTT
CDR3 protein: CSASGSGGATDTQYF

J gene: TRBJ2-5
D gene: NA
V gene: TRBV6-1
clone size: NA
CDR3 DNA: TGTGCCAGCAGCCTCGAGGGGGGGGAGACCCAGTACTTC
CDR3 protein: CASSLEGGETQYF

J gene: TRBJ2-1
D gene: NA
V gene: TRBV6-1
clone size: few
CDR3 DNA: TGTGCCAGCCCCGGGAGTTCCTACAATGAGCAGTTCTTC
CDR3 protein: CASPGSSYNEQFF

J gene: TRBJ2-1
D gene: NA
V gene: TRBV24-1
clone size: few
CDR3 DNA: TGTGCCACCAGTATCTCCTACAATGAGCAGTTCTTC
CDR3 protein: CATSISYNEQFF

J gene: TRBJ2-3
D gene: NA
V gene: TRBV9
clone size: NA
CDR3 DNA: TGTGCCAGCAGCGTAGGATGGGGGGGGCAAGGCACAGATACGCAGTATTTT
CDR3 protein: CASSVGWGGQGTDTQYF

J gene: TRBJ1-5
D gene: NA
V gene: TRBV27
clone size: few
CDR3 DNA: TGTGCCAGCAGTTTATCCGGGACAACTACTTCTAGCAATCAGCCCCAGCATTTT
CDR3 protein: CASSLSGTTTSSNQPQHF

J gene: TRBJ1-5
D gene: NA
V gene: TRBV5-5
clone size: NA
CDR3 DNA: TGTGCCAGCAGCGATGGATTATATAGCAATCAGCCCCAGCATTTT
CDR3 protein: CASSDGLYSNQPQHF

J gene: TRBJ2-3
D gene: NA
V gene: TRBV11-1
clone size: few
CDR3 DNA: TGTGCCAGCAGCCCACGGGCCAGAGCGCAGTATTTT
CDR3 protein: CASSPRARAQYF

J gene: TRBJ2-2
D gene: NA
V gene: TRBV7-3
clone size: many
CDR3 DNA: TGTGCCAGCAGCTTAAACTGGGCAGGGAACACCGGGGAGCTGTTTTTT
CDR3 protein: CASSLNWAGNTGELFF

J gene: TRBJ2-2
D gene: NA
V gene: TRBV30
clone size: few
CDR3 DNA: TGTGCCTGGATGATCGGGACGGGCACCGGGGAGCTGTTTTTT
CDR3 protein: CAWMIGTGTGELFF

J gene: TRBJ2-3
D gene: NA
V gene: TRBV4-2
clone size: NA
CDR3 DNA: TGTGCCAGCAGCCAAGAGGGCAGGCCTTTCACAGATACGCAGTATTTT
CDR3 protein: CASSQEGRPFTDTQYF

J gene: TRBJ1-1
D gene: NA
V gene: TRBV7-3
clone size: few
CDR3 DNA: TGTGCCAGCAGCAGACGAGGGGTTGGTAACACTGAAGCTTTCTTT
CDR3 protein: CASSRRGVGNTEAFF

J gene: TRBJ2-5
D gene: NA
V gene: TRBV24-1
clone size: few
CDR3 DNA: TGTGCCGAATGGGAAGGGGAAGAGACCCAGTACTTC
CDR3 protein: CAEWEGEETQYF

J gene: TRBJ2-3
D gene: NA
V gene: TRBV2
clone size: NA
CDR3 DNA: TGTGCCAGCACCAAAAACAGGGCCAGCACAGATACGCAGTATTTT
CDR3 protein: CASTKNRASTDTQYF

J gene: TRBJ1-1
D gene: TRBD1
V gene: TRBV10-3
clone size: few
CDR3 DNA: TGTGCCATCAGTGCGGGGACAGGGGGTATCTCTGAAGCTTTCTTT
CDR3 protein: CAISAGTGGISEAFF

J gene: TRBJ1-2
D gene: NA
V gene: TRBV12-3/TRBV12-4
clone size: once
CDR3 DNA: TGTGCCAGCAGCCGCGCCGGGACAACGTCCTATGGCTACACCTTC
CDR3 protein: CASSRAGTTSYGYTF

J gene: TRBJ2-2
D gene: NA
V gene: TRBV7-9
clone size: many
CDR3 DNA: TGTGCCAGCAGCTTAGTCTCGCGCTCGAACACCGGGGAGCTGTTTTTT
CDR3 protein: CASSLVSRSNTGELFF

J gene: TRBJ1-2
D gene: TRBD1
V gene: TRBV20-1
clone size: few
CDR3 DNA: TGCAGCCAGGGGGAGGCGGGGTATGGCTACACCTTC
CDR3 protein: CSQGEAGYGYTF

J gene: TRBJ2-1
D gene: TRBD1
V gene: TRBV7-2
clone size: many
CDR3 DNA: TGTGCCAGCAGCTTCAGGGGGCGCTTCCATGAGCAGTTCTTC
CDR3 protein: CASSFRGRFHEQFF

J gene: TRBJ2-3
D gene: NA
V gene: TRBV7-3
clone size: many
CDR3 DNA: TGTGCCAGCAGCCCCGGGGGAAGCGCAGATACGCAGTATTTT
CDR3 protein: CASSPGGSADTQYF

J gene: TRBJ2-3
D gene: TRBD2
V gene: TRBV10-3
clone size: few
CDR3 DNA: TGTGCCATCAGTGACCCCAGCGGGGGCACAGATACGCAGTATTTT
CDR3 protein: CAISDPSGGTDTQYF

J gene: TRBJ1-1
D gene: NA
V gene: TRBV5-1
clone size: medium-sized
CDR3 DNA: TGCGCCAGCAGCTTGGCGCAGGGATCGAGAAACACTGAAGCTTTCTTT
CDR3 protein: CASSLAQGSRNTEAFF

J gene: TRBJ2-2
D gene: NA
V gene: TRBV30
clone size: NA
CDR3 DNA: TGTGCCTGGACCCCTTGGGGGCCGAACACCGGGGAGCTGTTTTTT
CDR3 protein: CAWTPWGPNTGELFF

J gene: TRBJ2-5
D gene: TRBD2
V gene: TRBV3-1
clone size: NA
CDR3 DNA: TGTGCCAGCAGCCATGCGGGGGAGGAGACCCAGTACTTC
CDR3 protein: CASSHAGEETQYF

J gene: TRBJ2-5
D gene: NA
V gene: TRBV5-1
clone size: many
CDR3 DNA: TGCGCCAGCAGCGCGCCGGCGGCGTCAGAGGGTCAAGAGACCCAGTACTTC
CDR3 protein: CASSAPAASEGQETQYF

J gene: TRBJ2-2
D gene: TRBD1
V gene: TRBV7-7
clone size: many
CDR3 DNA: TGTGCTAGCGGACAGACAGGGGGTCCCGGGGAGCTGTTTTTT
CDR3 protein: CASGQTGGPGELFF

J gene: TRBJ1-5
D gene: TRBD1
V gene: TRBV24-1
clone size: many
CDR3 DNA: TGTGCCACCAGTGACGGACAGGGCAATCAGCCCCAGCATTTT
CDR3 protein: CATSDGQGNQPQHF

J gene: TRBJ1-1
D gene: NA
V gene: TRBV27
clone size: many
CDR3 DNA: TGTGCCACCTTCTCCCGGATGAACACTGAAGCTTTCTTT
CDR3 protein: CATFSRMNTEAFF

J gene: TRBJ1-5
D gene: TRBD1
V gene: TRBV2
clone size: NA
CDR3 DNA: TGTGCCAGCAGTCCCAGGGGGGCCCGTCAGCCCCAGCATTTT
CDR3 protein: CASSPRGARQPQHF

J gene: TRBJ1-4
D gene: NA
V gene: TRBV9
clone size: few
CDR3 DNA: TGTGCCAGCAGCGTTAGTGGCTGGGGGAACCGTAATGAAAAACTGTTTTTT
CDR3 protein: CASSVSGWGNRNEKLFF

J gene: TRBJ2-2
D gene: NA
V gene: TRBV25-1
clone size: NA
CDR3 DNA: TGTGCCAGCAGTCAGACTGTTAACACCGGGGAGCTGTTTTTT
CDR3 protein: CASSQTVNTGELFF

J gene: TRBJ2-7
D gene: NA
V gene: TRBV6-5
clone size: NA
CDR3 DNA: TGTGCCAGCAGTTACTACCCTGGGGAGCAGTACTTC
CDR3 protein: CASSYYPGEQYF